The next 22 T cell receptor beta chains were all read from a single sample in a study of blood T cell repertoires in COVID-19. Produced via immunoSEQ multiplex PCR; TCRdb's table is partial and in-frame only. The sample carries tens of thousands of clones, roughly 84% recorded once. Sequencing used peripheral blood. The receptor set was obtained from a man between 70 and 80 years old with active COVID-19.

The V and J genes are TRBV11-2 and TRBJ2-1; 16 bases agree with TRBD2. Germline CDR1 reads SGHAT; CDR2 reads FQNNGV. The CDR3 spans 18 residues. The trim removed 6 bases at V and 7 bases at J, leaving 12 bases unmatched. DNA of the CDR3: TGTGCCAGCAGAAGATCCGGGACTAGCGGGGGGGCCAGAAATGAGCAGTTCTTC. This sequence encodes CASRRSGTSGGARNEQFF.

The chain couples TRBV6-6 to TRBJ2-7; 8 bases are shared with TRBD1. Per germline, CDR1 MNHNY and CDR2 SVGAGI (reference sequence). The V segment lost 2 bases and the J segment 3 bases; nucleotides outside the gene matches: 6. This CDR3 is built from 15 residues. CDR3 coding DNA: TGTGCCAGCAGTTACGCAGGACAGGGAGTCTACGAGCAGTACTTC. It specifies CASSYAGQGVYEQYF.

The rearrangement links TRBV11-3 to TRBJ1-4; D possibly corresponds to TRBD1 (5 bases). The CDR3 has 15 residues. Trimming took 5 bases from V and 4 from J, leaving 14 bases between them. The germline CDR1 and CDR2 sequences are SGHNT and YENEEA. The CDR3 region is CASSPAGGVNEKLFF. The CDR3 DNA reads as TGTGCCAGCAGCCCGGCGGGGGGAGTTAATGAAAAACTGTTTTTT.

The chain carries TRBV14 and TRBJ1-1, with TRBD1 identical over 7 bases. V was pared by 4 bases and J by 10 bases, with 15 bases of the junction left unmatched. The CDR3 has 15 residues. CDR1 and CDR2 from the germline V gene are SGHDN and FVKESK. The CDR3 sequence is CASSLLGAGGTGAFF. The CDR3 nucleotides read TGTGCCAGCAGCCTTCTAGGGGCAGGGGGGACGGGAGCTTTCTTT. Full variable domain (outside the CDR3, taken from reference TRBV14 and TRBJ1-1): EAGVTQFPSHSVIEKGQTVTLRCDPISGHDNLYWYRRVMGKEIKFLLHFVKESKQDESGMPNNRFLAERTGGTYSTLKVQPAELEDSGVYFCASSLLGAGGTGAFFGQGTRLTVV.

The chain combines TRBV3-1 (or the pseudogene TRBV3-2) with TRBJ2-2, with D maybe TRBD2 (5 bases). Germline V gene data show CDR1 as LGHDT and CDR2 as YNNKEL (reference sequence). The germline V and J ends were trimmed by 10 bases and 4 bases, with 13 bases remaining between them. The CDR3 is 13 amino acids. This chain's CDR3 is CAILSAATGELFF. CDR3 sequence (DNA): TGTGCCATCCTTAGCGCCGCCACCGGGGAGCTGTTTTTT.

The chain links TRBV6-1 to TRBJ1-5; TRBD1 matches at 8 bases. Trimming took 2 bases from V and 1 from J; bases not matched to a gene: 4. This CDR3 comprises 16 residues. Germline-derived CDR1 and CDR2 are MNHNS and SASEGT. CDR3 in DNA: TGTGCCAGCAGTGAAAGGGGGACAGGCAGCAATCAGCCCCAGCATTTT. Encoded protein: CASSERGTGSNQPQHF.

The V gene is TRBV5-1, the J gene TRBJ2-5, with 8 bases identical to TRBD2. The CDR3 is 14 amino acids. Losses at the gene ends were 4 bases for V and 5 bases for J; bases not matched to a gene: 7. Germline-derived CDR1 and CDR2 are SGHRS and YFSETQ. CDR3 protein: CASSTLTSEETQYF. CDR3 nucleotide sequence: TGCGCCAGCAGCACCTTGACTAGCGAGGAGACCCAGTACTTC.

This clone was detected once. The chain couples TRBV7-3 to TRBJ1-2; 8 nucleotides agree with TRBD1. Looked up from germline, CDR1 is SGHTA and CDR2 is FQGTGA. Trimming at V came to 2 bases and at J to 4 bases, leaving 0 bases not matched to a gene. The CDR3 is made up of 13 amino acids. CDR3 amino acids: CASSLGQGYGYTF. The DNA for the CDR3 is TGTGCCAGCAGCTTAGGACAGGGCTATGGCTACACCTTC.

V usage is TRBV7-8 and J usage is TRBJ1-3; a weak D match, TRBD1 (5 bases). The CDR3 sequence is 14 residues long. Germline V CDR1 and CDR2: SGHVS, FQNEAQ. The V gene lost 3 bases and the J gene lost 3 bases, with 9 bases spanning the gap. This CDR3 reads CASSLWQGGNTIYF. The CDR3 DNA reads TGTGCCAGCAGCTTGTGGCAGGGTGGAAACACCATATATTTT.

This clone has just a few counts. The chain couples TRBV19 to TRBJ1-1, with unresolved D. CDR1 LNHDA and CDR2 SQIVND come from the germline V gene (reference sequence). V dropped 5 bases and J dropped 1 base, with 11 bases sitting between them. The CDR3 loop spans 14 amino acids. CDR3 amino acids: CASSVSDGNTEAFF. CDR3 coding DNA: TGTGCCAGTAGTGTAAGCGATGGGAACACTGAAGCTTTCTTT.

The V and J genes are TRBV18 and TRBJ1-4; the D gene is possibly TRBD1 (6 bases). The CDR3 sequence is 15 residues long. Germline V gene lookup returns CDR1 KGHSH and CDR2 LQKENI. Trimming took off 1 base at V and 7 bases at J, with 13 bases between the two ends. The CDR3 region is CASSPRGDNPEKLFF. In DNA, the CDR3 is TGTGCCAGCTCACCACGAGGGGACAACCCTGAAAAACTGTTTTTT.

Comment on this clone: Additional DNA sequences in this sample encode the identical CDR3. This chain links TRBV15 with TRBJ2-2, with D possibly matching TRBD1 (5 bases). In germline, CDR1 is LNHNV, CDR2 YYDKDF (reference sequence). V gave up 1 base and J gave up 2 bases, with 8 bases separating them. The CDR3 runs 15 residues. The CDR3 DNA sequence: TGTGCCACCAGCAGAGGACAGACTAACACCGGGGAGCTGTTTTTT. This translates into CATSRGQTNTGELFF.

The chain combines TRBV12-3 or TRBV12-4 with TRBJ1-2; D gene ambiguous. This CDR3 is built from 12 residues. The V gene lost 5 bases and the J gene lost 7 bases, with 11 bases spanning the gap. The CDR3 loop reads CASSNRDFGYTF. The CDR3 DNA sequence: TGTGCCAGCAGTAATCGCGACTTTGGCTACACCTTC.

V gene TRBV2 combines with J gene TRBJ2-1, with 8 bases matching TRBD2. The ends lost 2 bases at V and 6 bases at J; junction bases unmatched: 3. The CDR3 covers 14 residues. CDR1 and CDR2 from the germline V gene are SNHLY and FYNNEI. As DNA, the CDR3 is TGTGCCAGCAGTGAACGGGGGGGCTCCAATGAGCAGTTCTTC. Protein sequence: CASSERGGSNEQFF.

This chain connects TRBV4-3 to TRBJ2-5; 8 bases are a match to TRBD2. This CDR3 spans 15 amino acids. V gave up 5 bases and J gave up 2 bases; unmatched junction bases: 7. Germline assignment: CDR1 LGHNA and CDR2 YSLEER. In DNA, the CDR3 is TGCGCCAGCAGCGTTCTAGCGGGCCCTCAAGAGACCCAGTACTTC. It is translated as CASSVLAGPQETQYF.

In DNA form, the CDR3 reads TGTGCCAGCCGGGACAGGAGGAATCAGCCCCAGCATTTT. Encoded protein: CASRDRRNQPQHF. The rearrangement joins TRBV2 to TRBJ1-5, with 8 bases matching TRBD1. The V gene's germline CDR1 is SNHLY and CDR2 FYNNEI. The CDR3 is made up of 13 amino acids. Trimming took 8 bases from V and 4 from J; bases not matched to a gene: 4.

This chain uses TRBV5-6 with TRBJ1-2; D remains ambiguous. Germline assignment: CDR1 SGHDT and CDR2 YYEEEE. V gave up 4 bases and J gave up 4 bases, with 11 bases separating them. This CDR3 has 13 residues. In DNA, the CDR3 is TGTGCCAGCAGCCCCTTGTGGGCCTATGGCTACACCTTC. Protein product: CASSPLWAYGYTF.

J is TRBJ1-2 and V is TRBV5-1, with a tentative D call TRBD1 (5 bases). The CDR3 is 13 amino acids. The V and J ends lost 0 bases and 4 bases respectively, with 7 bases between them. In germline, CDR1 is SGHRS, CDR2 YFSETQ. For the CDR3, the DNA is TGCGCCAGCAGCTTGGACCAGGGCTATGGCTACACCTTC. This gives the protein CASSLDQGYGYTF. Supplemented by reference TRBV5-1 and TRBJ1-2, the full variable domain reads KAGVTQTPRYLIKTRGQQVTLSCSPISGHRSVSWYQQTPGQGLQFLFEYFSETQRNKGNFPGRFSGRQFSNSRSEMNVSTLELGDSALYLCASSLDQGYGYTFGSGTRLTVV.

The chain couples TRBV11-3 to TRBJ1-1; the D gene is possibly TRBD1 (6 bases). Trimming removed 1 base at V and 1 base at J, with 7 bases between. Germline V gene sequence: CDR1 SGHNT, CDR2 YENEEA. The length of the CDR3 is 14 residues. This chain's CDR3 is CASSLGTANTEAFF. The CDR3 DNA sequence: TGTGCCAGCAGCTTAGGGACAGCGAACACTGAAGCTTTCTTT.

The CDR3 DNA is TGTGCCAGCAGCCCGGACTCGGGCACAGATACGCAGTATTTT. Translated: CASSPDSGTDTQYF. The chain is built from TRBV7-2 and TRBJ2-3, with a weak D call TRBD2 (5 bases). The V gene lost 5 bases and the J gene lost 1 base, with 10 bases spanning the gap. CDR1 is SGHTA, CDR2 FQGNSA, per germline. This CDR3 comprises 14 residues.

Note on this clone: Other DNA sequences within the sample encode an identical CDR3. The chain combines TRBV7-2 with TRBJ1-5; a weak D match, TRBD1 (6 bases). Per germline, CDR1 SGHTA and CDR2 FQGNSA. There are 13 residues in the CDR3. Trimming took off 3 bases at V and 5 bases at J, with 8 bases between the two ends. This CDR3 reads CASSLAGDQPQHF. The CDR3 DNA is TGTGCCAGCAGCTTGGCAGGGGATCAGCCCCAGCATTTT. Together with reference TRBV7-2 and TRBJ1-5, the CDR3 gives the full variable domain: GAGVSQSPSNKVTEKGKDVELRCDPISGHTALYWYRQSLGQGLEFLIYFQGNSAPDKSGLPSDRFSAERTGGSVSTLTIQRTQQEDSAVYLCASSLAGDQPQHFGDGTRLSIL.

A single count supports this clone. This chain links TRBV27 with TRBJ1-2; D perhaps matches TRBD1 (6 bases). Germline V gene sequence: CDR1 MNHEY, CDR2 SMNVEV (reference sequence). V lost 3 bases to trimming and J lost 4 bases, with 12 bases between them. This CDR3 is 14 amino acids long. CDR3 nucleotides: TGTGCCAGCAGTTTTGTCACAGGGACCTATGGCTACACCTTC. Its translation is CASSFVTGTYGYTF.